This note documents a single TCR beta chain sequence. V trimming: 9 bases; J trimming: 7 bases; junction bases outside the gene matches: 22. Per germline, CDR1 SGHVS and CDR2 FQNEAQ. The CDR3 contains 18 residues. The data derive from a study of tumor-infiltrating lymphocytes in primary liver carcinoma. Total RNA amounting to roughly 0.5 ug was the source from which TCR beta cDNA was made with a constant-region primer. ARM-PCR was slightly modified, and three nested multiplex PCR rounds with it gave rise to the TCR beta libraries. TRBV1-TRBV30 forward and Cbeta reverse primers drove the first two roughly 10-cycle rounds. One entry per CDR3 protein, called by TCRdb with MiXCR from the multiplex PCR reads. The table has fewer than 150,000 distinct CDR3 sequences, less than 80% seen once. Total RNA and DNA came together from approximately 20-30 mg of bulk tissue without cell sorting.

Specimen: liver tumor tissue from sampling region 1. Subset: tumor region T1, superior pole. The receptor was derived from a woman between 55 and 75 years old with primary liver carcinoma and hepatitis B virus infection. The chain recombines TRBV7-8 with TRBJ2-3, with 10 nucleotides matching TRBD2. Here the CDR3 reads CARSPLAGGPYGRNTQYF. In DNA, the CDR3 is TGTGCCAGGAGCCCTTTAGCGGGAGGCCCATATGGCAGGAATACGCAGTATTTT.